Listed below are T cell receptor beta chains from one sample, sequenced in a study of PD-1 blockade in classical Hodgkin lymphoma. Clones were sequenced by immunoSEQ multiplex PCR, and TCRdb holds only the in-frame ones, with some missing. The sample holds some 7,500 clones, approximately 79% seen once. The sample here was peripheral blood mononuclear cells (PBMCs), taken at baseline. Receptors originate from a human donor with classical Hodgkin lymphoma. The CDR3 runs from the conserved cysteine through the conserved F or W. The D gene is left open where the match is weak. A row's size may be missing; if present it is once, few, many or a size class.

J	size	V	D	CDR3	DNA
TRBJ1-1	NA	TRBV5-4	TRBD1	CASSLDGWMAGGGDTEAFF	TGTGCCAGCAGCTTGGACGGGTGGATGGCAGGGGGCGGGGACACTGAAGCTTTCTTT
TRBJ2-7	NA	TRBV7-9	TRBD2	CASSLGGLAVYEQYF	TGTGCCAGCAGCTTAGGAGGACTAGCGGTTTACGAGCAGTACTTC
TRBJ1-6	NA	TRBV6-1	TRBD1	CASSLDRAPSTLHF	TGTGCCAGCAGTCTGGACAGGGCCCCTTCGACCCTCCACTTT
TRBJ2-1	few	TRBV14	NA	CASSQAQLYYYNEQFF	TGTGCCAGCAGCCAAGCACAGCTTTACTACTACAATGAGCAGTTCTTC
TRBJ2-1	NA	TRBV5-1	NA	CASSLGWGNEQFF	TGCGCCAGCAGCTTGGGATGGGGGAATGAGCAGTTCTTC
TRBJ1-1	once	TRBV4-3	TRBD1	CASSRGTGGPNTEAFF	TGCGCCAGCAGCCGTGGGACAGGGGGCCCGAACACTGAAGCTTTCTTT
TRBJ1-2	NA	TRBV2	NA	CASSEGRGAQANYGYTF	TGTGCCAGCAGTGAAGGTCGGGGGGCCCAAGCTAACTATGGCTACACCTTC
TRBJ2-1	NA	TRBV19	TRBD2	CASSIDRLAGGGGYNEQFF	TGTGCCAGTAGTATAGATAGGCTAGCGGGAGGAGGAGGCTACAATGAGCAGTTCTTC
TRBJ2-7	NA	TRBV23-1	NA	CASSQAQGRIPYEQYF	TGCGCCAGCAGTCAAGCACAGGGGAGGATTCCCTACGAGCAGTACTTC
TRBJ2-2	NA	TRBV11-3	TRBD2	CASSTRDIRLAGGTGELFF	TGTGCCAGCAGCACACGGGACATAAGACTAGCGGGAGGTACCGGGGAGCTGTTTTTT
TRBJ2-1	NA	TRBV6-1	TRBD2	CASSDSGRRSYNEQFF	TGTGCCAGCAGTGACAGCGGGAGGAGATCCTACAATGAGCAGTTCTTC
TRBJ1-4	NA	TRBV4-1	NA	CASSQRWGTTNEKLFF	TGCGCCAGCAGCCAGAGATGGGGCACAACTAATGAAAAACTGTTTTTT
TRBJ2-6	NA	TRBV27	NA	CASSSLSTSLFSGANVLTF	TGTGCCAGCAGTTCCCTTTCGACATCCCTTTTCTCTGGGGCCAACGTCCTGACTTTC
TRBJ2-1	NA	TRBV11-2	NA	CASSSTRGNEQFF	TGTGCCAGCAGCTCCACCCGAGGGAATGAGCAGTTCTTC
TRBJ1-5	NA	TRBV7-2	NA	CASSLVGGNQPQHF	TGTGCCAGCAGCTTAGTTGGGGGGAATCAGCCCCAGCATTTT
TRBJ2-3	once	TRBV4-1	NA	CASSQGLGGVTDTQYF	TGCGCCAGCAGCCAAGGACTGGGAGGTGTCACAGATACGCAGTATTTT
TRBJ2-1	NA	TRBV5-1	NA	CASSFNRDNEQFF	TGCGCCAGCAGCTTTAACCGTGACAATGAGCAGTTCTTC
TRBJ1-3	few	TRBV19	NA	CASSIQYSGNTIYF	TGTGCCAGTAGTATCCAGTACTCTGGAAACACCATATATTTT
TRBJ1-1	NA	TRBV5-4	TRBD1	CASSQGTASLNTEAFF	TGTGCCAGCAGCCAAGGGACAGCCAGCTTAAACACTGAAGCTTTCTTT
TRBJ2-1	once	TRBV18	TRBD1	CASSQGTGVYNEQFF	TGTGCCAGCTCCCAGGGGACAGGGGTCTACAATGAGCAGTTCTTC
TRBJ2-5	NA	TRBV29-1	NA	CSVQGLGGTTQYF	TGCAGCGTCCAAGGGCTAGGGGGAACGACCCAGTACTTC
TRBJ2-3	NA	TRBV11-1	NA	CASSARTGTDTQYF	TGTGCCAGCAGCGCCCGGACGGGCACAGATACGCAGTATTTT
TRBJ2-4	NA	TRBV11-1	TRBD1	CASSLTTGWGAKNIQYF	TGTGCCAGCAGCCTAACGACAGGGTGGGGAGCCAAAAACATTCAGTACTTC
TRBJ2-1	few	TRBV19	NA	CASTGGGLMYNEQFF	TGTGCCAGTACCGGTGGTGGGCTGATGTACAATGAGCAGTTCTTC
TRBJ2-3	NA	TRBV6-5	TRBD1	CASSYSRGRNTDTQYF	TGTGCCAGCAGTTACTCTAGGGGGCGGAACACAGATACGCAGTATTTT